This TCR beta chain was recovered during a study of blood T cell repertoires in COVID-19. Assay: immunoSEQ multiplex PCR; the TCRdb copy retains only in-frame clones and omits some. The sample yields about 120,000 clones, 86% seen once. Germline V CDR1 and CDR2: KGHSH, LQKENI. The V end lost 4 bases, the J end lost 5 bases, and 11 bases lay between the germline ends. This CDR3 is 14 amino acids long. Sequencing was carried out using peripheral blood. This chain connects TRBV18 to TRBJ2-2; a weak D match, TRBD2 (6 bases). This sequence originates from a man between 40 and 49 years old with acute or convalescent COVID-19. As DNA, the CDR3 is TGTGCCAGCTCACGGATGGCGGGGACCGGGGAGCTGTTTTTT. As protein: CASSRMAGTGELFF.